The entry that follows covers one TCR beta chain sequence. Its target is not known. Trimming shortened V by 6 bases and J by 5 bases, and 19 bases separated the two germline ends. This CDR3 has 16 residues. Germline values: CDR1 SNHLY, CDR2 FYNNEI. The sample originates from a study of cytomegalovirus exposure and HLA in healthy donors. The PCR employed 60 Vbeta primers together with 13 Jbeta primers. The table came from immunoSEQ multiplex PCR; TCRdb's copy has only in-frame clones and leaves some out. This sample has around 150,000 clones; roughly 79% occur once, and the top ten carry 1.3%. Notes on the study in general: Indistinguishability led to the exclusion of some V segments, TRBV6-2 and TRBV6-3 included.

The receptor was derived from a woman in her 40s in good health and CMV-seronegative. What was sequenced was PBMCs. The genes are TRBV2 and TRBJ2-2; D perhaps matches TRBD2 (5 bases). DNA of the CDR3: TGTGCCAGCAGAGGCCCGGGGTCGGTGAGGACCGGGGAGCTGTTTTTT. It yields the protein CASRGPGSVRTGELFF.